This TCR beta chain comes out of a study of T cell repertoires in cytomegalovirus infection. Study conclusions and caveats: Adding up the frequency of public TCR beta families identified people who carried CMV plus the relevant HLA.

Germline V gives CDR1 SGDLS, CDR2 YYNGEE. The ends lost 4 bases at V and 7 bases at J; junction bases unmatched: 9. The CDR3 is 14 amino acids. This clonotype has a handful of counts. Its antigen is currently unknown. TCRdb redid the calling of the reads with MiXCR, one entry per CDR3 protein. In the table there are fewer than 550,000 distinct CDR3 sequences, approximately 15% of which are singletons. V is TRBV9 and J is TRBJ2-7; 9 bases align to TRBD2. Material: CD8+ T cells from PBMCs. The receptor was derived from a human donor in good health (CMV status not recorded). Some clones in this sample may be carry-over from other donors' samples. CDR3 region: CASSPVAGVGEQYF. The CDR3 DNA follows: TGTGCCAGCAGCCCAGTAGCGGGAGTGGGTGAGCAGTACTTC.